This T cell receptor (beta chain) was obtained from a study of T cells after yellow fever vaccination. General study points: The study found a weaker secondary response that peaked faster, day 5 versus 15.

Template switching with 5'RACE generated the TCR cDNA and added a universal primer site and UMIs. MiXCR, applied by TCRdb to the 5' RACE reads, yields one record per CDR3 protein. This sample has roughly 520,000 distinct CDR3 sequences, with about a fifth found just once. The CDR3 spans 14 residues. Germline V gene data show CDR1 as LGHDT and CDR2 as YNNKEL (reference sequence). Trimming took 3 bases from V and 2 from J, leaving 11 bases between them. Details on this clonotype: Its cognate antigen is unknown.

The source of this sequence is a man aged 18 to 30 who received the YFV17D yellow fever vaccine. The V gene is TRBV3-1, the J gene TRBJ2-7; D ambiguous. Sequences were derived from PBMCs, sampled approximately 22 days after the first yellow fever vaccination. In nucleotides, the CDR3 is TGTGCCAGCAGCCAGCTGTCGCAGCCCTACGAGCAGTACTTC. Translation gives CASSQLSQPYEQYF.